These 24 T cell receptor beta chains came from one sample sequenced in a study of blood T cell repertoires in COVID-19. Generated by immunoSEQ multiplex PCR, the TCRdb table keeps only in-frame clones and is missing some. The table records roughly 120,000 clones, about 84% of them present only once. Sequencing was carried out using peripheral blood. These receptors were collected from a man in his 60s with acute or convalescent COVID-19.

This chain uses TRBV28 with TRBJ1-5; 9 nucleotides agree with TRBD1. The length of the CDR3 is 17 residues. The germline gives CDR1 MDHEN, CDR2 SYDVKM. V trimming: 6 bases; J trimming: 7 bases; junction bases outside the gene matches: 16. CDR3 DNA sequence: TGTGCCAGCAGACTGCTGGTGACAGGGGGATTCCAGCAGCCCCAGCATTTT. Encoded protein: CASRLLVTGGFQQPQHF.

The chain employs TRBV7-8 and TRBJ2-7; 8 nucleotides align to TRBD1. This CDR3 has 13 amino acids. Unmatched junction bases numbered 9, after V lost 5 bases and J lost 9 bases. CDR1 and CDR2 from the germline V gene are SGHVS and FQNEAQ. DNA of the CDR3: TGTGCCAGCAGCAGTGTCAGGGGGCGCGCGCAGTACTTC. It specifies CASSSVRGRAQYF.

This clone was detected only once. The chain employs TRBV14 and TRBJ2-5; D might be TRBD1 (5 bases). This CDR3 has 13 residues. The germline gives CDR1 SGHDN, CDR2 FVKESK. V lost 3 bases and J 9 bases, leaving 14 bases between the germline ends. CDR3 DNA: TGTGCCAGCAGCCATGATCTAAAGGGGCCCCAGTACTTC. Translating gives CASSHDLKGPQYF.

The gene calls are TRBV27 and TRBJ2-7; 8 bases map to TRBD2. This CDR3 is 15 amino acids long. The J segment lost 1 base and the V segment lost 5 bases, leaving 7 bases of the junction unmatched. Germline V gives CDR1 MNHEY, CDR2 SMNVEV (reference sequence). The DNA for the CDR3 is TGTGCCAGCAGTGTGACTAGCGCGAGATCCTACGAGCAGTACTTC. Its translation: CASSVTSARSYEQYF.

As for this clone: The CDR3 does not close with the conserved phenylalanine or tryptophan, likely indicating a read error. It is unclear where the CDR3 begins or ends on the DNA, so no DNA is shown, and the CDR3 is as TCRdb lists it. This sequence joins TRBV4-3 and TRBJ1-2; TRBD1 was called by the table and not checked on the DNA. The CDR3 has 15 residues if both end residues are counted. Germline V gene data show CDR1 as LGHNA and CDR2 as YSLEER. The CDR3 here is CASSQDPGIGTVEFS.

V is TRBV19 and J is TRBJ2-7; 9 positions agree with TRBD1. J lost 4 bases, V lost 8 bases, and 12 bases had no gene match. CDR3 length equals 15 residues. Germline V gene sequence: CDR1 LNHDA, CDR2 SQIVND (reference sequence). The DNA for the CDR3 is TGTGCCAGTCAAAAGGAGGGGACAGGGATGTACGAGCAGTACTTC. Residues: CASQKEGTGMYEQYF.

The rearrangement links TRBV7-2 to TRBJ2-5, with 7 bases that match TRBD1. Germline V gene lookup returns CDR1 SGHTA and CDR2 FQGNSA. The V segment lost 5 bases and the J segment 3 bases; nucleotides outside the gene matches: 9. This CDR3 contains 15 residues. The CDR3 loop is CASSAMTGIKETQYF. The DNA for the CDR3 is TGTGCCAGCAGCGCAATGACAGGGATCAAAGAGACCCAGTACTTC. Full variable domain (missing parts from reference TRBV7-2 and TRBJ2-5): GAGVSQSPSNKVTEKGKDVELRCDPISGHTALYWYRQSLGQGLEFLIYFQGNSAPDKSGLPSDRFSAERTGGSVSTLTIQRTQQEDSAVYLCASSAMTGIKETQYFGPGTRLLVL.

J is TRBJ1-1 and V is TRBV7-9, with 10 bases that match TRBD1. The germline CDR1 and CDR2 sequences are SEHNR and FQNEAQ (reference sequence). The J segment lost 5 bases and the V segment lost 6 bases, leaving 12 bases of the junction unmatched. This CDR3 has 16 residues. In nucleotides, the CDR3 is TGTGCCAGCAGTTTTGCCGGGACAGGGGCGAAAACTGAAGCTTTCTTT. This codes for CASSFAGTGAKTEAFF.

This clone was seen more than once but under ten times. CDR3 sequence (DNA): TGTGCCAGCAGCTTAGCACGTACCGGGTACTACGAGCAGTACTTC. Amino acids: CASSLARTGYYEQYF. This chain connects TRBV7-2 to TRBJ2-7; D remains unclear. V was clipped by 0 bases and J by 3 bases, with 12 bases between them. Germline V lookup: CDR1 SGHTA, CDR2 FQGNSA. This CDR3 comprises 15 residues.

The chain recombines TRBV19 with TRBJ1-5; 10 bases fit TRBD1. Trimming removed 9 bases from V and 6 bases from J; junction bases left unmatched: 5. The CDR3 covers 13 residues. Germline loops: CDR1 LNHDA, CDR2 SQIVND (reference sequence). CDR3 in amino acids: CASTRQGAQPQHF. For the CDR3, the DNA is TGTGCCAGCACAAGACAGGGGGCTCAGCCCCAGCATTTT. The variable domain in full, completed from reference TRBV19 and TRBJ1-5, reads DGGITQSPKYLFRKEGQNVTLSCEQNLNHDAMYWYRQDPGQGLRLIYYSQIVNDFQKGDIAEGYSVSREKKESFPLTVTSAQKNPTAFYLCASTRQGAQPQHFGDGTRLSIL.

The chain recombines TRBV5-1 with TRBJ1-1; no definite D call. V shed 0 bases and J shed 1 base, with 4 bases lying between them. Germline-derived CDR1 and CDR2 are SGHRS and YFSETQ. The CDR3 loop spans 13 amino acids. The CDR3 DNA is TGCGCCAGCAGCTTGGAGCCGAACACTGAAGCTTTCTTT. Amino acid sequence: CASSLEPNTEAFF.

The rearrangement uses TRBV18 and TRBJ2-7; 7 nucleotides match TRBD1. Losses at the gene ends were 3 bases for V and 2 bases for J; bases not matched to a gene: 10. CDR1 and CDR2 (germline): KGHSH, LQKENI. The CDR3 covers 16 residues. The CDR3 region is CASSPSAGTAPYEQYF. The CDR3 nucleotides are TGTGCCAGCTCACCGAGTGCCGGGACAGCTCCCTACGAGCAGTACTTC.

This chain links TRBV4-3 with TRBJ2-7, with D perhaps TRBD2 (6 bases). CDR1 is LGHNA and CDR2 is YSLEER in the germline V gene. V was shortened by 0 bases and J by 1 base, with 13 bases between the two germline ends. CDR3 length: 16 amino acids. The CDR3 DNA is TGCGCCAGCAGCCAAGAAATCAGTGCGGGGTCCTACGAGCAGTACTTC. Protein sequence: CASSQEISAGSYEQYF.

In its sample, this clone was seen once. V is TRBV10-2 and J is TRBJ2-1, with unresolved D. CDR3 length: 16 amino acids. The V and J ends lost 8 bases and 0 bases respectively, with 17 bases between them. Germline loops: CDR1 WSHSY, CDR2 SAAADI. CDR3 in amino acids: CASVEVAPSSYNEQFF. The DNA for the CDR3 is TGCGCCAGCGTCGAGGTGGCCCCGAGCTCCTACAATGAGCAGTTCTTC.

The rearrangement joins TRBV24-1 to TRBJ2-5, with unresolved D. The V and J ends lost 6 bases and 2 bases respectively, with 9 bases between them. The CDR3 runs 13 residues. CDR1 and CDR2 from the germline V gene are KGHDR and SFDVKD. The CDR3 sequence: CATSHPTQETQYF. The CDR3 region has the DNA TGTGCCACCAGTCACCCTACTCAAGAGACCCAGTACTTC.

The chain joins TRBV28 to TRBJ2-3, with D possibly matching TRBD1 (5 bases). This CDR3 is 18 amino acids long. Trimming left V 5 bases short and J 0 bases short, with 21 bases between. The V gene's germline CDR1 is MDHEN and CDR2 SYDVKM. The CDR3 coding sequence is TGTGCCAGCAGTCCCCCCCCGGCAGGGTGGTTTAGCACAGATACGCAGTATTTT. Encoded protein: CASSPPPAGWFSTDTQYF.

The rearrangement joins TRBV5-1 to TRBJ2-1, with TRBD2 as a possible D gene (6 bases). CDR3 length: 16 residues. V lost 0 bases and J 7 bases, leaving 17 bases between the germline ends. CDR1 is SGHRS, CDR2 YFSETQ, per germline. The CDR3 protein is CASSLDGRTNKNEQFF. The CDR3 bases are TGCGCCAGCAGCTTGGATGGCAGGACTAATAAGAATGAGCAGTTCTTC.

In this sample, this clone turned up a few times. The V gene is TRBV3-1 (or the pseudogene TRBV3-2), the J gene TRBJ1-2, with 10 positions matching TRBD1. V lost 6 bases to trimming and J lost 4 bases; unmatched junction nucleotides: 14. The CDR3 contains 17 residues. CDR1 and CDR2 from the germline V gene are LGHDT and YNNKEL (reference sequence). CDR3 coding DNA: TGTGCCAGCAGTCGGGACAGGGGTACCTTGAGTTCCTATGGCTACACCTTC. It is translated as CASSRDRGTLSSYGYTF.

In DNA, the CDR3 is TGTGCCAGCAGCGATACTCACCTTTCACCCCTCCACTTT. It is translated as CASSDTHLSPLHF. The chain uses TRBV5-6 and TRBJ1-6; D not certain. Trimming took 4 bases from V and 9 from J, leaving 11 bases between them. This CDR3 is 13 amino acids long. Per germline, CDR1 SGHDT and CDR2 YYEEEE.

This clone has a handful of counts. This rearrangement joins TRBV7-9 to TRBJ2-2, with 10 bases lining up with TRBD1. V lost 5 bases, J lost 4 bases, and 4 bases stayed unmatched. The germline V gene has CDR1 SEHNR and CDR2 FQNEAQ (reference sequence). This CDR3 has 15 amino acids. CDR3 sequence reads: CASSRDRGRTGELFF. Here the CDR3 DNA reads TGTGCCAGCAGCCGTGACAGGGGGCGCACCGGGGAGCTGTTTTTT.

There are a few counts of this clone. The chain uses TRBV7-9 and TRBJ2-5; 13 positions match TRBD2. The V gene's germline CDR1 is SEHNR and CDR2 FQNEAQ (reference sequence). The CDR3 consists of 15 residues. Losses at the gene ends were 5 bases for V and 3 bases for J; bases not matched to a gene: 3. CDR3 coding DNA: TGTGCCAGCAGCCCTGGGACTAGCGGGGAAGAGACCCAGTACTTC. Translated: CASSPGTSGEETQYF.

The V and J genes are TRBV30 and TRBJ1-5; 10 bases map to TRBD1. The CDR3 has 19 amino acids. Per the germline V gene, CDR1 is GTSNPN and CDR2 is SVGIG (reference sequence). J gave up 3 bases and V 1 base, and 15 bases lay outside the gene matches. In DNA, the CDR3 is TGTGCCTGGAGTGACCCACCGGGACAGGGGAGAGGAGCCAATCAGCCCCAGCATTTT. This encodes CAWSDPPGQGRGANQPQHF.

This chain uses TRBV11-3 with TRBJ2-2, with a tentative D call TRBD1 (6 bases). Germline V lookup: CDR1 SGHNT, CDR2 YENEEA. CDR3 length: 15 amino acids. V was cut by 2 bases and J by 0 bases, with 7 bases left in between. As DNA, the CDR3 is TGTGCCAGCAGCTTATACAGGGCGAACACCGGGGAGCTGTTTTTT. Amino acids: CASSLYRANTGELFF.

The chain combines TRBV7-9 with TRBJ1-3, with 8 bases matching TRBD1. The CDR3 contains 14 residues. Germline V lookup: CDR1 SEHNR, CDR2 FQNEAQ (reference sequence). Trimming took 4 bases from V and 6 from J; bases not matched to a gene: 5. The CDR3 loop reads CASSSQTGANTIYF. CDR3 DNA sequence: TGTGCCAGCAGCTCCCAGACAGGGGCAAACACCATATATTTT.